This section outlines one T cell receptor (beta chain) sequence together with its context. The antigen remains undetermined. The data stem from a study of cytotoxic CD8 clonotypes in ibrutinib-treated CLL. Measured with immunoSEQ multiplex PCR; TCRdb has only the in-frame clones, and not every one. The table includes roughly 250,000 clones, 60% to 75% detected once. Study-wide results and caveats: In sustained-remission versus progressing patients, sampling times differed. The study found clonality rose at ibrutinib response, then fell toward baseline at progression.

This TCR derives from a human donor with chronic lymphocytic leukemia. The input for sequencing was PBMCs, taken after 24 months of ibrutinib treatment.

CDR3 sequence (DNA): TGTGCCAGCAGAGGTGTACACACAGATACGCAGTATTTT. The encoded protein is CASRGVHTDTQYF. This sequence joins TRBV2 and TRBJ2-3; D gene uncertain. Trimming took 6 bases from V and 2 from J, leaving 9 bases between them. This CDR3 is 13 amino acids long. Germline CDR1 and CDR2: SNHLY and FYNNEI.